The 2 T cell receptor beta chains below come from one sample, sequenced in a study of molecular identifiers for immune sequencing clone quantification. TCRdb passed the PCR reads through MiXCR, listing each CDR3 protein once. The profile shows approximately 680,000 distinct CDR3 sequences, about 25% of them singletons. Input material: naive CD8+ T cells from blood, with Jurkat cell RNA spiked in. As to subset: FACS-sorted CD8+CD4-CCR7+CD45RA+ naive T cells. These receptors were taken from a human donor in good health. Some libraries in this study had Jurkat cell RNA spiked in.

With respect to this clonotype: At one end, the junction sequence differs from germline, possibly due to a read error. The V gene is TRBV7-3, the J gene TRBJ2-3; TRBD2 matches at 10 bases. Germline assignment: CDR1 SGHTA and CDR2 FQGTGA. The CDR3 length is 16 residues. In DNA form, the CDR3 reads TGTGCCAGCAGCTTGTTAGCGGGAGGCTCCACAAATACGCAGTATTTT. It specifies CASSLLAGGSTNTQYF.

The rearrangement uses TRBV4-1 and TRBJ1-4; the match to TRBD1 covers 9 bases. This CDR3 has 16 residues. Germline V gives CDR1 MGHRA, CDR2 YSYEKL. V lost 1 base and J lost 10; bases outside the gene matches: 10. The CDR3 protein is CASSQGSTGGDAKLFF. The CDR3 nucleotides are TGCGCCAGCAGCCAAGGCTCTACAGGGGGCGACGCAAAACTGTTTTTT.